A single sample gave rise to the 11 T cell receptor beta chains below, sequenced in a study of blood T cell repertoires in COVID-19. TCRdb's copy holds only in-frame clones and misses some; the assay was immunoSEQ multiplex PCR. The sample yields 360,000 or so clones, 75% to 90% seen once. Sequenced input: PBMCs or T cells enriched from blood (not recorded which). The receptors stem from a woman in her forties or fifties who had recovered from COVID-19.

CDR3 bases: TGTGCCAGCACCCAACTTTGGAGCACAGATACGCAGTATTTT. Translated: CASTQLWSTDTQYF. The chain couples TRBV28 to TRBJ2-3; unclear D gene. CDR1 and CDR2 from the germline V gene are MDHEN and SYDVKM. V was pared by 7 bases and J by 0 bases, with 11 bases between. This CDR3 has 14 amino acids.

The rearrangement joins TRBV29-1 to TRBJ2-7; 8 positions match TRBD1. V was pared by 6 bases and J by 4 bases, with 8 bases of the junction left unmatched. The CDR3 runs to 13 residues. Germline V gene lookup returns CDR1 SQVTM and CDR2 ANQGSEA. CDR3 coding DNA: TGCAGCGTGGCAGGGGGCAGGAGGTACGAGCAGTACTTC. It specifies CSVAGGRRYEQYF.

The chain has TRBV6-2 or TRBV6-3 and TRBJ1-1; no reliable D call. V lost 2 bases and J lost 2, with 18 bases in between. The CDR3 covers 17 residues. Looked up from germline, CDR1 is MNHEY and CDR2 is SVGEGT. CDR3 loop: CASSYLIVTGDNTEAFF. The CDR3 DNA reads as TGTGCCAGCAGTTACCTTATAGTCACCGGGGATAACACTGAAGCTTTCTTT.

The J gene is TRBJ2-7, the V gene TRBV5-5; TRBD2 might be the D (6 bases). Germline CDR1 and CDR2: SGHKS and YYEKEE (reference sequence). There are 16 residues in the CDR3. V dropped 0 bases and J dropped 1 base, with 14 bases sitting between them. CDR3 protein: CASSLALEGGSYEQYF. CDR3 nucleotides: TGTGCCAGCAGCTTGGCCTTGGAGGGCGGGTCCTACGAGCAGTACTTC.

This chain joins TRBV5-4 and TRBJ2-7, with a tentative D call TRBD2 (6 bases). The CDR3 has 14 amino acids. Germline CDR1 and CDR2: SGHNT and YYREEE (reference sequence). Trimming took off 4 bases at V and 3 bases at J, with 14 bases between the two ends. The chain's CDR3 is CASSPGGTGYEQYF. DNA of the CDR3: TGTGCCAGCAGCCCCGGAGGGACCGGCTACGAGCAGTACTTC.

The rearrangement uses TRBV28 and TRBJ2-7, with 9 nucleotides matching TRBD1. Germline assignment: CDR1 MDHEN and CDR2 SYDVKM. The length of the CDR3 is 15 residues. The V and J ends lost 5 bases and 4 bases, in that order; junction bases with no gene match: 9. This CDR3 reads CASSTHGTGLYEQYF. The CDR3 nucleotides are TGTGCCAGCAGTACACACGGGACAGGGTTATACGAGCAGTACTTC.

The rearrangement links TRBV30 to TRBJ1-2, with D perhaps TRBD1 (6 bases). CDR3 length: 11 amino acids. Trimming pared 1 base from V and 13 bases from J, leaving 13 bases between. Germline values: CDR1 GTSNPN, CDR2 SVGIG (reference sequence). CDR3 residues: CAWSEQGIITF. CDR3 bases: TGTGCCTGGAGTGAGCAGGGGATTATCACCTTC.

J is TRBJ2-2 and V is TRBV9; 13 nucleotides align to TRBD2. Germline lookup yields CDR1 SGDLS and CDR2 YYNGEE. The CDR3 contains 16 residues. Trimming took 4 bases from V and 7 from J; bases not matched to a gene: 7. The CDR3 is CASSSGLAGVIGELFF. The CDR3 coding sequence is TGTGCCAGCAGCTCCGGACTAGCGGGAGTCATCGGGGAGCTGTTTTTT. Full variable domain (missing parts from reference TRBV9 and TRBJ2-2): DSGVTQTPKHLITATGQRVTLRCSPRSGDLSVYWYQQSLDQGLQFLIQYYNGEERAKGNILERFSAQQFPDLHSELNLSSLELGDSALYFCASSSGLAGVIGELFFGEGSRLTVL.

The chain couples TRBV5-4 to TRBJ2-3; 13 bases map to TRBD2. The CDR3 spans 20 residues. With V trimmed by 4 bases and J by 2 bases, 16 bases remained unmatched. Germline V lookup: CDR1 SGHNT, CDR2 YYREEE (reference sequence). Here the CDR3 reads CASSRTSGGGNKPPTDTQYF. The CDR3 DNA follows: TGTGCCAGCAGCAGAACTAGCGGGGGGGGAAACAAGCCGCCCACAGATACGCAGTATTTT.

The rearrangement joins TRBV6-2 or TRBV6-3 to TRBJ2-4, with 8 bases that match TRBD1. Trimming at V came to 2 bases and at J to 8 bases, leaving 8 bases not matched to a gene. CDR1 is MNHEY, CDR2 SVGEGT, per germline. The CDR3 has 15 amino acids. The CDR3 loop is CASSYNQGAPYIQYF. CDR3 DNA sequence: TGTGCCAGCAGTTACAATCAGGGGGCGCCCTACATTCAGTACTTC.

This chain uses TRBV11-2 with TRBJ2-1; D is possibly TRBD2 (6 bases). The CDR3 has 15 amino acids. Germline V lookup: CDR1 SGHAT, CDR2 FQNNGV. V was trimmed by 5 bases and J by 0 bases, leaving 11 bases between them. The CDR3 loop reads CASSRELSSYNEQFF. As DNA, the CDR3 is TGTGCCAGCAGCCGGGAGCTGAGCTCCTACAATGAGCAGTTCTTC. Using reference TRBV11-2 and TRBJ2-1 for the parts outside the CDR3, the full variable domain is EAGVAQSPRYKIIEKRQSVAFWCNPISGHATLYWYQQILGQGPKLLIQFQNNGVVDDSQLPKDRFSAERLKGVDSTLKIQPAKLEDSAVYLCASSRELSSYNEQFFGPGTRLTVL.